Reported below is one TCR beta chain. What it binds is unknown. The study amplified TCR beta CDR3 regions using RNA transcripts. HTBI primers were employed in first-round RT-PCR, then a second-round multiplex PCR followed. TCRdb re-derived calls from the multiplex PCR reads in MiXCR, one entry per CDR3 protein. The sample gives about 700,000 distinct CDR3 sequences, 40% of which show up once; 40% to 55% is in the top ten. This sample is drawn from a study of Graves' ophthalmopathy and Graves' hyperthyroidism. Moderate-to-severe activity, with CAS ≥3, NOSPECS ≥4 and duration under 3 months, characterized the donors with ophthalmopathy. Patients were diagnosed from clinical symptoms, serum thyroxine, TRAb, thyroid ultrasound and orbital computed tomography. A roughly 10 ml volume of fresh peripheral blood provided the PBMCs. Whole-study results and caveats: The authors also found most expanded thyroid clonotypes above 0.001 frequency in blood.

The specimen was peripheral blood. The TCR was taken from an adult man with Graves' ophthalmopathy.

The CDR3 loop reads CAIQTGPTGGYTF. As DNA, the CDR3 is TGTGCCATCCAAACAGGGCCAACGGGTGGCTACACCTTC. This chain connects TRBV10-3 to TRBJ1-2; D may be TRBD1 (6 bases). V shed 8 bases and J shed 7 bases, with 17 bases lying between them. The CDR3 spans 13 residues. Germline loops: CDR1 ENHRY, CDR2 SYGVKD.